A selection of T cell receptor beta chains follows, all from one sample in a study of T-cell memory formation after mild COVID-19. TCRdb reanalysed the 5' RACE reads using MiXCR and keeps one entry per CDR3 protein. Of about 390,000 distinct CDR3 sequences in the sample, 15% to 20% were seen once. Sequencing was performed on PBMCs or a T cell subset sorted from them (not recorded which). These receptors all come from a man younger than 35 who had mild COVID-19 (a few samples of this study predate the infection). Cell type and time point are not known. Both conserved end residues are part of each CDR3. Each record gives: V gene, D gene, J gene, clone size, CDR3 protein, CDR3 DNA. D genes are given only for firm matches. Only some rows state a clone size, as once, few, many or a class for expanded clones.

V gene: TRBV12-3/TRBV12-4
D gene: TRBD1
J gene: TRBJ1-1
clone size: NA
CDR3 protein: CASSPDRGMGEAFF
CDR3 DNA: TGTGCCAGCAGTCCGGACAGGGGGATGGGTGAAGCTTTCTTT

V gene: TRBV6-2/TRBV6-3
D gene: NA
J gene: TRBJ2-5
clone size: NA
CDR3 protein: CASSYSNRAETQYF
CDR3 DNA: TGTGCCAGCAGTTACTCGAACCGGGCGGAGACCCAGTACTTC

V gene: TRBV7-8
D gene: TRBD2
J gene: TRBJ2-1
clone size: NA
CDR3 protein: CASSPAVRAGSDLLF
CDR3 DNA: TGTGCCAGCAGCCCTGCTGTGCGAGCGGGGTCCGACCTGCTCTTC

V gene: TRBV5-1
D gene: NA
J gene: TRBJ2-7
clone size: few
CDR3 protein: CASSAGMVDEQYF
CDR3 DNA: TGCGCCAGCAGCGCGGGGATGGTGGACGAGCAGTACTTC

V gene: TRBV7-2
D gene: NA
J gene: TRBJ1-3
clone size: NA
CDR3 protein: CASSLTGSAGNTIYF
CDR3 DNA: TGTGCCAGCAGCCTCACAGGGTCAGCTGGAAACACCATATATTTT

V gene: TRBV5-1
D gene: TRBD1
J gene: TRBJ2-2
clone size: NA
CDR3 protein: CACKQGAQVAGELFF
CDR3 DNA: TGCGCCTGTAAACAGGGGGCGCAGGTGGCCGGGGAGCTGTTTTTT

V gene: TRBV6-2/TRBV6-3
D gene: TRBD1
J gene: TRBJ2-1
clone size: NA
CDR3 protein: CASIRTGDNNEQFF
CDR3 DNA: TGTGCCAGTATTCGGACAGGGGACAATAATGAGCAGTTCTTC

V gene: TRBV5-1
D gene: NA
J gene: TRBJ1-2
clone size: NA
CDR3 protein: CASSLAVQGHGYTF
CDR3 DNA: TGCGCCAGCAGCTTGGCCGTGCAGGGCCATGGCTACACCTTC

V gene: TRBV7-2
D gene: NA
J gene: TRBJ1-3
clone size: few
CDR3 protein: CASSSDGWSSGNTIYF
CDR3 DNA: TGTGCCAGCAGCTCGGATGGATGGAGCTCTGGAAACACCATATATTTT

V gene: TRBV6-1
D gene: TRBD1
J gene: TRBJ1-3
clone size: NA
CDR3 protein: CASSDRDRGSGNTIYF
CDR3 DNA: TGTGCCAGCAGTGACCGGGACAGGGGTTCTGGAAACACCATATATTTT

V gene: TRBV5-1
D gene: NA
J gene: TRBJ1-2
clone size: many
CDR3 protein: CASSLGGRLYGYTF
CDR3 DNA: TGCGCCAGCAGCTTGGGAGGCAGACTCTATGGCTACACCTTC

V gene: TRBV20-1
D gene: NA
J gene: TRBJ1-1
clone size: NA
CDR3 protein: CSASRPDQTSAFF
CDR3 DNA: TGCAGTGCTAGTCGTCCAGACCAGACGTCGGCTTTCTTT

V gene: TRBV20-1
D gene: TRBD1
J gene: TRBJ1-2
clone size: NA
CDR3 protein: CSASPPGTGRLGGYTF
CDR3 DNA: TGCAGTGCTAGCCCCCCCGGGACAGGGAGGTTGGGTGGCTACACCTTC

V gene: TRBV7-9
D gene: TRBD1
J gene: TRBJ2-4
clone size: NA
CDR3 protein: CASSGDRFGLFQYF
CDR3 DNA: TGTGCCAGCAGTGGGGACAGATTTGGACTCTTTCAGTACTTC

V gene: TRBV12-3/TRBV12-4
D gene: NA
J gene: TRBJ1-2
clone size: NA
CDR3 protein: CASSFGVRYGYTF
CDR3 DNA: TGTGCCAGCAGTTTTGGGGTGCGCTATGGCTACACCTTC

V gene: TRBV7-9
D gene: NA
J gene: TRBJ2-1
clone size: NA
CDR3 protein: CASSLGETGEQFF
CDR3 DNA: TGTGCCAGCAGCTTAGGCGAGACAGGCGAGCAGTTCTTC

V gene: TRBV6-2/TRBV6-3
D gene: NA
J gene: TRBJ1-1
clone size: NA
CDR3 protein: CASCTNWGLWAFF
CDR3 DNA: TGTGCCAGCTGTACCAACTGGGGGTTATGGGCTTTCTTT

V gene: TRBV12-3/TRBV12-4
D gene: TRBD1
J gene: TRBJ2-7
clone size: few
CDR3 protein: CASSLGQFYEQYF
CDR3 DNA: TGTGCCAGCAGTCTGGGACAGTTCTACGAGCAGTACTTC

V gene: TRBV5-6
D gene: NA
J gene: TRBJ1-5
clone size: few
CDR3 protein: CASSIWGGQPQHF
CDR3 DNA: TGTGCCAGCAGCATTTGGGGAGGTCAGCCCCAGCATTTT

V gene: TRBV24-1
D gene: NA
J gene: TRBJ2-5
clone size: NA
CDR3 protein: CATSALGTEGTQYF
CDR3 DNA: TGTGCCACCAGTGCCCTCGGGACGGAAGGGACCCAGTACTTC

V gene: TRBV2
D gene: NA
J gene: TRBJ1-1
clone size: NA
CDR3 protein: CASKEVGGTEAFF
CDR3 DNA: TGTGCCAGCAAGGAGGTGGGAGGAACTGAAGCTTTCTTT

V gene: TRBV11-2
D gene: NA
J gene: TRBJ2-2
clone size: NA
CDR3 protein: CATRLASGELFF
CDR3 DNA: TGTGCCACAAGATTAGCGTCCGGGGAGCTGTTTTTT

V gene: TRBV9
D gene: NA
J gene: TRBJ1-2
clone size: NA
CDR3 protein: CASSGYPGYTF
CDR3 DNA: TGTGCCAGCAGCGGTTACCCAGGCTACACCTTC

V gene: TRBV7-2
D gene: TRBD2
J gene: TRBJ2-5
clone size: few
CDR3 protein: CASSRIGGGRQETQYF
CDR3 DNA: TGTGCCAGCAGCCGGATAGGCGGGGGGAGGCAAGAGACCCAGTACTTC

V gene: TRBV29-1
D gene: NA
J gene: TRBJ1-1
clone size: NA
CDR3 protein: CSVSGAPRNTEAFF
CDR3 DNA: TGTAGCGTTTCGGGAGCCCCCCGGAACACTGAAGCTTTCTTT

V gene: TRBV6-2/TRBV6-3
D gene: TRBD2
J gene: TRBJ2-7
clone size: few
CDR3 protein: CASSYFGRSSYEQYF
CDR3 DNA: TGTGCCAGCAGTTACTTCGGGAGGAGCTCCTACGAGCAGTACTTC

V gene: TRBV6-2/TRBV6-3
D gene: NA
J gene: TRBJ1-1
clone size: NA
CDR3 protein: CASSYSSSDPMNTEAFF
CDR3 DNA: TGTGCCAGCAGTTACTCGAGCTCTGATCCCATGAACACTGAAGCTTTCTTT

V gene: TRBV10-3
D gene: NA
J gene: TRBJ1-6
clone size: NA
CDR3 protein: CAISVASDDSPLHF
CDR3 DNA: TGTGCCATCAGTGTAGCCTCGGACGATTCACCCCTCCACTTT

V gene: TRBV5-1
D gene: NA
J gene: TRBJ2-7
clone size: NA
CDR3 protein: CASSLAGATYEQYF
CDR3 DNA: TGCGCCAGCAGCTTGGCAGGGGCAACCTACGAGCAGTACTTC

V gene: TRBV5-5
D gene: NA
J gene: TRBJ1-2
clone size: few
CDR3 protein: CASSLSALETYGYTF
CDR3 DNA: TGTGCCAGCAGCTTGTCGGCCCTAGAGACATATGGCTACACCTTC

V gene: TRBV24-1
D gene: NA
J gene: TRBJ1-2
clone size: few
CDR3 protein: CATSDLDRTGYTF
CDR3 DNA: TGTGCCACCAGTGATCTGGACAGAACTGGCTACACCTTC

V gene: TRBV7-9
D gene: NA
J gene: TRBJ2-5
clone size: many
CDR3 protein: CASSSLPLSGTPFLETQYF
CDR3 DNA: TGTGCCAGCAGCTCGCTGCCCCTTTCCGGGACGCCTTTTTTGGAGACCCAGTACTTC

V gene: TRBV15
D gene: NA
J gene: TRBJ1-3
clone size: NA
CDR3 protein: CATSRDRNTIYF
CDR3 DNA: TGTGCCACCAGCAGAGATAGAAACACCATATATTTT

V gene: TRBV4-3
D gene: NA
J gene: TRBJ2-1
clone size: few
CDR3 protein: CASSPNPTRGSNEQFF
CDR3 DNA: TGCGCCAGCAGCCCCAACCCTACTAGAGGGTCCAATGAGCAGTTCTTC

V gene: TRBV5-1
D gene: TRBD1
J gene: TRBJ1-1
clone size: few
CDR3 protein: CASSLWGGVQGVTEAFF
CDR3 DNA: TGCGCCAGCAGCTTGTGGGGTGGGGTACAGGGGGTCACTGAAGCTTTCTTT

V gene: TRBV6-2/TRBV6-3
D gene: NA
J gene: TRBJ1-1
clone size: few
CDR3 protein: CASSYSMGLNTEAFF
CDR3 DNA: TGTGCCAGCAGTTACTCGATGGGCCTGAACACTGAAGCTTTCTTT

V gene: TRBV27
D gene: TRBD2
J gene: TRBJ2-1
clone size: few
CDR3 protein: CASSFYLAGNEQFF
CDR3 DNA: TGTGCCAGCAGTTTTTACCTAGCGGGTAATGAGCAGTTCTTC

V gene: TRBV4-3
D gene: NA
J gene: TRBJ1-3
clone size: NA
CDR3 protein: CASSQDPGLGNTIYF
CDR3 DNA: TGCGCCAGCAGCCAAGATCCGGGTCTGGGAAACACCATATATTTT

V gene: TRBV18
D gene: TRBD1
J gene: TRBJ2-3
clone size: few
CDR3 protein: CASSPPGTATDTQYF
CDR3 DNA: TGTGCCAGCTCACCACCAGGGACAGCCACAGATACGCAGTATTTT

V gene: TRBV5-1
D gene: NA
J gene: TRBJ2-2
clone size: few
CDR3 protein: CASSRGGYTGELFF
CDR3 DNA: TGCGCCAGCAGCCGAGGGGGGTACACCGGGGAGCTGTTTTTT

V gene: TRBV6-5
D gene: TRBD1
J gene: TRBJ2-1
clone size: few
CDR3 protein: CASRTGTGGYNEQFF
CDR3 DNA: TGTGCCAGCAGAACCGGGACAGGGGGCTACAATGAGCAGTTCTTC

V gene: TRBV29-1
D gene: NA
J gene: TRBJ2-6
clone size: few
CDR3 protein: CSAWDVSVSGANVLTF
CDR3 DNA: TGCAGCGCTTGGGACGTATCGGTCTCTGGGGCCAACGTCCTGACTTTC

V gene: TRBV6-1
D gene: NA
J gene: TRBJ2-2
clone size: NA
CDR3 protein: CASNPGGGTGELFF
CDR3 DNA: TGTGCCAGCAATCCTGGGGGCGGCACCGGGGAGCTGTTTTTT

V gene: TRBV5-1
D gene: NA
J gene: TRBJ1-2
clone size: NA
CDR3 protein: CASSLVGDSVGGYTF
CDR3 DNA: TGCGCCAGCAGCTTGGTAGGAGATTCGGTCGGGGGCTACACCTTC

V gene: TRBV6-2/TRBV6-3
D gene: NA
J gene: TRBJ1-1
clone size: few
CDR3 protein: CASRPGTTEAFF
CDR3 DNA: TGTGCCAGCAGACCAGGGACCACTGAAGCTTTCTTT